This TCR beta chain originates from a study of blood T cell repertoires in COVID-19. Study information: The United States, Italy and Spain supplied acute and convalescent COVID-19 samples. PBMCs, B-cell-depleted T cells, or T cells were the source of the cDNA or gDNA that made up the material.

V lost 0 bases, J lost 3 bases, and 9 bases lay in between. This CDR3 comprises 14 residues. Germline V gene data show CDR1 as SGHNT and CDR2 as YYREEE (reference sequence). How the authors handled the data: By means of reference gene primer amplification, nucleated cell counts were estimated. TCRdb's table, derived via immunoSEQ multiplex PCR, lists solely in-frame clones and lacks some. Clonal size and the V and J genes are those of that table, whereas D and trimming came from the DNA. The profile shows around 160,000 clones, roughly four fifths of them singletons. Source material: peripheral blood. The TCR sequence derives from a human donor with acute or convalescent COVID-19. The donor label of this sample is uncertain. The rearrangement joins TRBV5-4 to TRBJ1-2, with D unclear. The CDR3 coding sequence is TGTGCCAGCAGCTTGGCCGCGGGAGACTATGGCTACACCTTC. Amino acids: CASSLAAGDYGYTF.